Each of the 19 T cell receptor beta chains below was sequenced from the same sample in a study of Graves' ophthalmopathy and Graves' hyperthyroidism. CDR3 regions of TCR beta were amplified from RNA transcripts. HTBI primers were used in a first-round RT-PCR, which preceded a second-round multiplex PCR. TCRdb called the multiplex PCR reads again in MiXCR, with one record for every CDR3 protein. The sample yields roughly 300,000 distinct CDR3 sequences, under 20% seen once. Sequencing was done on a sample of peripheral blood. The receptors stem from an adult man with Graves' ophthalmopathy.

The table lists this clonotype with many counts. The CDR3: CASGDLPYGELFF. CDR3 DNA sequence: TGTGCCAGCGGGGACTTACCATATGGGGAGCTGTTTTTT. The chain uses TRBV12-3 or TRBV12-4 and TRBJ2-2; tentative D call: TRBD2 (6 bases). The CDR3 extends over 13 amino acids. Trimming removed 8 bases from V and 8 bases from J, with 15 bases in between.

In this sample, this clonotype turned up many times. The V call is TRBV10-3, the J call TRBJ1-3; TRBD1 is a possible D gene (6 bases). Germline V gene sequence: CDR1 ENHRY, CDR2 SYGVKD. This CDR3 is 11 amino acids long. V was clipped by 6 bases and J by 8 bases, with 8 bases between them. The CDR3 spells CAIRGADTIYF. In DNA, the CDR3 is TGTGCCATCAGGGGGGCGGACACCATATATTTT.

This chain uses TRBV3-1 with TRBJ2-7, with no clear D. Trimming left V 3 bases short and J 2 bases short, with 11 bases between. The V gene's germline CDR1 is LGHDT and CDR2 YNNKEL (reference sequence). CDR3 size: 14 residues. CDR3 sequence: CASSHLSSPYEQYF. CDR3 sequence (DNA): TGTGCCAGCAGCCACCTTAGCAGTCCCTACGAGCAGTACTTC.

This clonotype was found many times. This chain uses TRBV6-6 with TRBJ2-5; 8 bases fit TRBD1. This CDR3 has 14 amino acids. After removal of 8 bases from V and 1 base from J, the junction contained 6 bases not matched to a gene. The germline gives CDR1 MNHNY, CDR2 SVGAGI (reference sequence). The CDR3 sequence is CASHRDRTQETQYF. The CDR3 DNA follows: TGTGCCAGCCATAGGGACAGGACCCAAGAGACCCAGTACTTC.

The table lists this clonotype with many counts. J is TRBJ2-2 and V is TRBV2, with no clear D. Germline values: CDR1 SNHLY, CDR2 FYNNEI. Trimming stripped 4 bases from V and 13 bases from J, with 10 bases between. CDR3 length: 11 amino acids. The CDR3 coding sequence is TGTGCCAGCAGTGGGCCATGGGGGCTGTTTTTT. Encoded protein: CASSGPWGLFF. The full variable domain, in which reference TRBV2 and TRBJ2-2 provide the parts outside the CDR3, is EPEVTQTPSHQVTQMGQEVILRCVPISNHLYFYWYRQILGQKVEFLVSFYNNEISEKSEIFDDQFSVERPDGSNFTLKIRSTKLEDSAMYFCASSGPWGLFFGEGSRLTVL.

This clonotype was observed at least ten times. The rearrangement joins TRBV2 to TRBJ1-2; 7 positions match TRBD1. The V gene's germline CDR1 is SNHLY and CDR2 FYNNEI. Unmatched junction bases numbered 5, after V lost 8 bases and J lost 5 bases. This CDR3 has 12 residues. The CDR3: CASDREGYGYTF. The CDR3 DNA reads TGTGCCAGCGACAGGGAAGGGTATGGCTACACCTTC.

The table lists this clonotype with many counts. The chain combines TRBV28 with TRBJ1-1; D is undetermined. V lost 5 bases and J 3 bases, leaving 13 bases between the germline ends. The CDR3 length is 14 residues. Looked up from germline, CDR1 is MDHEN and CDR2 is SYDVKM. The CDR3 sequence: CASSPNGRDTEAFF. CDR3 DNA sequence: TGTGCCAGCAGTCCTAATGGAAGGGACACTGAAGCTTTCTTT.

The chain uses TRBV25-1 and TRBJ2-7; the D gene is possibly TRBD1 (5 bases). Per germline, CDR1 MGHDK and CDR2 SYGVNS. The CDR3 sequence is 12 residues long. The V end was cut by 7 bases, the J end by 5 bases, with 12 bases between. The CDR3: CASTQGVHEQYF. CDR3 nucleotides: TGTGCCAGCACTCAAGGGGTCCACGAGCAGTACTTC.

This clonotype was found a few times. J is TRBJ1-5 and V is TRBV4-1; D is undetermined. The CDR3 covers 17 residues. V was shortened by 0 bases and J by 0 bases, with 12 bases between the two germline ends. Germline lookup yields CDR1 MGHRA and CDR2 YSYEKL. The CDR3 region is CASSQDGRGYSNQPQHF. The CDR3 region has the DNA TGCGCCAGCAGCCAAGATGGTCGGGGTTATAGCAATCAGCCCCAGCATTTT.

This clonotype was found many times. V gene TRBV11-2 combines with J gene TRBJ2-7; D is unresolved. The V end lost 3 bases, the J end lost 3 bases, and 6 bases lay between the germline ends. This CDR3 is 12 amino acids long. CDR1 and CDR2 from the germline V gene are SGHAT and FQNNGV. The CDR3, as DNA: TGTGCCAGCAGCTTCCACTACTACGAGCAGTACTTC. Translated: CASSFHYYEQYF.

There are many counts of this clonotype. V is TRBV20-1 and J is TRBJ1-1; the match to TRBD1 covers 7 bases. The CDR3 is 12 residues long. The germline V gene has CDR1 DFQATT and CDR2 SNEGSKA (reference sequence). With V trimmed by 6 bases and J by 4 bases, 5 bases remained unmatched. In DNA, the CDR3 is TGCAGTGCGCAGACAGGGATCACTGAAGCTTTCTTT. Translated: CSAQTGITEAFF.

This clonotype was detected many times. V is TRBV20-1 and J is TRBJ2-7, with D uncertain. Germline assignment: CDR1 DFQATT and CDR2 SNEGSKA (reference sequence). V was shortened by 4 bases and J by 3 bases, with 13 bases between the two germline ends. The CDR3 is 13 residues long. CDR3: CSATRTDRYEQYF. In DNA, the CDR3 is TGCAGTGCTACTAGGACGGACCGCTACGAGCAGTACTTC.

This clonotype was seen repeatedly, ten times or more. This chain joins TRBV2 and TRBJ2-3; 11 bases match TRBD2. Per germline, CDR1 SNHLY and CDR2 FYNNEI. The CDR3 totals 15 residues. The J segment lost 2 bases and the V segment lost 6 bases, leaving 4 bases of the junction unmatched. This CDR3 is CASRGTSGLTDTQYF. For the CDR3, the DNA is TGTGCCAGCAGGGGGACTAGCGGTCTCACAGATACGCAGTATTTT.

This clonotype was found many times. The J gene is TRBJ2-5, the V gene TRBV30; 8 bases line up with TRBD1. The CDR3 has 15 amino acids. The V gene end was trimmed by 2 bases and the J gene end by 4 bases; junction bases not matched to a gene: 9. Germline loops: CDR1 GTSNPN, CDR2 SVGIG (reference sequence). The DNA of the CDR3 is TGTGCCTGGAGTCACGGACAGGGTGCGCGAGAGACCCAGTACTTC. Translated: CAWSHGQGARETQYF. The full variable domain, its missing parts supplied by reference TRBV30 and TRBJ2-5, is SQTIHQWPATLVQPVGSPLSLECTVEGTSNPNLYWYRQAAGRGLQLLFYSVGIGQISSEVPQNLSASRPQDRQFILSSKKLLLSDSGFYLCAWSHGQGARETQYFGPGTRLLVL.

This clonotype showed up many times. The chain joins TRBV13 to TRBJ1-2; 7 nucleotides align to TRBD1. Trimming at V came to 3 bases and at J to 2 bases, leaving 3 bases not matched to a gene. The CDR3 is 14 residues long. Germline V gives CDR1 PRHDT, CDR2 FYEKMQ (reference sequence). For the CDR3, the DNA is TGTGCCAGCAGCTTGGGACAGAACAACTATGGCTACACCTTC. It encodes CASSLGQNNYGYTF. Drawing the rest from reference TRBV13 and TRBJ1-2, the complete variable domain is AAGVIQSPRHLIKEKRETATLKCYPIPRHDTVYWYQQGPGQDPQFLISFYEKMQSDKGSIPDRFSAQQFSDYHSELNMSSLELGDSALYFCASSLGQNNYGYTFGSGTRLTVV.

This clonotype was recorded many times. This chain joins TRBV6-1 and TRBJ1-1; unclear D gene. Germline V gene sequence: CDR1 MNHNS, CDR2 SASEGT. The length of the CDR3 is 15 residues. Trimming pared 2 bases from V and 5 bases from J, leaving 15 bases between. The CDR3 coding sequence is TGTGCCAGCAGTGAAACCCTGGGCGTGCGGACTGAAGCTTTCTTT. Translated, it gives CASSETLGVRTEAFF.

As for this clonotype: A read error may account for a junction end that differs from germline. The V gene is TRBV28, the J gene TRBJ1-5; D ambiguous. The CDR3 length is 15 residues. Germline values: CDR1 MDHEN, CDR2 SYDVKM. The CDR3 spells CVSSFVATGQQPQHF. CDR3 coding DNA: TGTGTCAGCAGTTTTGTCGCCACGGGCCAACAGCCCCAGCATTTT.

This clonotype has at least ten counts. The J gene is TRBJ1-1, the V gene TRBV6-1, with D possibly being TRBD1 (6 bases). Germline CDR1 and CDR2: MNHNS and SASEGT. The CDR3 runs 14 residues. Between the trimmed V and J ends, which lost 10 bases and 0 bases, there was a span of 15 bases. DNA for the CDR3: TGTGCCATTCCGGCGGACAGCATGAACACTGAAGCTTTCTTT. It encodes CAIPADSMNTEAFF.

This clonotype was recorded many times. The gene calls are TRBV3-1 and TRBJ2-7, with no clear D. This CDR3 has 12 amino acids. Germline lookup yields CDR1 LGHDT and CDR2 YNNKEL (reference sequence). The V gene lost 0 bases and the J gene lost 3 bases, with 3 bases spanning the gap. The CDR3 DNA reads TGTGCCAGCAGCCAAGAGGACTACGAGCAGTACTTC. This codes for CASSQEDYEQYF.